The 32 T cell receptor beta chains below come from one sample, sequenced in a study of OX40 agonist ivuxolimab in advanced cancers. Here immunoSEQ multiplex PCR was the method, and the copy in TCRdb shows in-frame clones only, minus some. This table has 80,000 to 100,000 clones, 85% to 95% appearing once. Sequenced here: CD4+ or CD8+ T cells sorted from blood, sampled in a trial of the OX40 agonist ivuxolimab. The receptors come from an adult with an advanced solid tumor such as melanoma, head and neck, liver or kidney cancer.

The chain couples TRBV27 to TRBJ2-7; a weak D match, TRBD1 (5 bases). Germline V gene data show CDR1 as MNHEY and CDR2 as SMNVEV (reference sequence). Trimming took off 6 bases at V and 6 bases at J, with 9 bases between the two ends. The CDR3 is 11 residues long. This chain's CDR3 is CASRGQGEQYF. The CDR3, as DNA: TGTGCCAGCAGGGGGCAGGGCGAGCAGTACTTC.

This chain links TRBV28 with TRBJ2-7; D gene uncertain. This CDR3 is built from 11 residues. The V end lost 6 bases, the J end lost 6 bases, and 9 bases lay between the germline ends. Germline-derived CDR1 and CDR2 are MDHEN and SYDVKM. CDR3 protein: CASSPGSEQYF. The DNA for the CDR3 is TGTGCCAGCAGCCCAGGCTCCGAGCAGTACTTC.

V gene TRBV30 combines with J gene TRBJ1-2; 8 nucleotides line up with TRBD1. CDR1 GTSNPN and CDR2 SVGIG come from the germline V gene (reference sequence). The trim removed 3 bases at V and 4 bases at J, leaving 1 base unmatched. This CDR3 is 12 amino acids long. The CDR3 nucleotides are TGTGCCTGGAGGACAGGGGCCTATGGCTACACCTTC. This encodes CAWRTGAYGYTF.

This sequence joins TRBV29-1 and TRBJ2-7; D may be TRBD1 (5 bases). The CDR3 sequence is 11 residues long. Per the germline V gene, CDR1 is SQVTM and CDR2 is ANQGSEA. The V and J ends lost 0 bases and 6 bases respectively, with 6 bases between them. CDR3 bases: TGCAGCGTTGAAGAAGGGGCCGAGCAGTACTTC. Protein product: CSVEEGAEQYF.

V gene TRBV19 combines with J gene TRBJ2-5; D ambiguous. CDR3 length: 13 residues. The V end lost 5 bases, the J end lost 1 base, and 8 bases lay between the germline ends. Germline CDR1 LNHDA, CDR2 SQIVND (reference sequence). CDR3 coding DNA: TGTGCCAGTAGTGGAGTCATCCAAGAGACCCAGTACTTC. The encoded protein is CASSGVIQETQYF.

As regards this clone: The junction departs from germline at one end; a sequencing error may be responsible. CDR3 sequence (DNA): TGCAGCGTCGAAGGGGCAGATACGCAGTATTTT. This sequence encodes CSVEGADTQYF. This chain uses TRBV29-1 with TRBJ2-3; D perhaps matches TRBD1 (5 bases). CDR1 and CDR2 (germline): SQVTM, ANQGSEA. The CDR3 extends over 11 amino acids.

This chain connects TRBV18 to TRBJ2-3, with TRBD2 matching over 13 bases. The trim removed 3 bases at V and 5 bases at J, leaving 5 bases unmatched. CDR3 length: 16 amino acids. Per the germline V gene, CDR1 is KGHSH and CDR2 is LQKENI. As DNA, the CDR3 is TGTGCCAGCTCACCTGGACTAGCGGGGGATGGAGATACGCAGTATTTT. Its protein product is CASSPGLAGDGDTQYF.

This chain connects TRBV7-6 to TRBJ2-2; 8 bases fit TRBD2. The CDR3 totals 15 residues. Germline assignment: CDR1 SGHVS and CDR2 FNYEAQ. Trimming removed 2 bases from V and 5 bases from J; junction bases left unmatched: 4. The CDR3 bases are TGTGCCAGCAGCTTAAGTCGGGGGGGAACCGGGGAGCTGTTTTTT. Its translation is CASSLSRGGTGELFF.

This chain joins TRBV7-2 and TRBJ2-3; no definite D call. This CDR3 region has 14 residues. V dropped 3 bases and J dropped 0 bases, with 7 bases sitting between them. The V gene's germline CDR1 is SGHTA and CDR2 FQGNSA. CDR3 DNA: TGTGCCAGCAGCTTGATAGATAGCACAGATACGCAGTATTTT. Translating gives CASSLIDSTDTQYF.

The chain joins TRBV7-6 to TRBJ1-1, with D uncertain. V shed 1 base and J shed 7 bases, with 4 bases lying between them. This CDR3 region has 11 residues. CDR1 and CDR2 (germline): SGHVS, FNYEAQ. In nucleotides, the CDR3 is TGTGCCAGCAGCTTAGGGGATGAAGCTTTCTTT. Encoded protein: CASSLGDEAFF.

This chain uses TRBV9 with TRBJ2-1, with 11 bases lining up with TRBD2. Unmatched junction bases numbered 7, after V lost 3 bases and J lost 5 bases. CDR3 length: 16 amino acids. In germline, CDR1 is SGDLS, CDR2 YYNGEE. CDR3 residues: CASSDSLAGEHNEQFF. The CDR3 DNA sequence: TGTGCCAGCAGCGATTCACTAGCGGGGGAGCACAATGAGCAGTTCTTC.

The rearrangement uses TRBV6-5 and TRBJ1-1; TRBD1 might be the D (6 bases). Germline V gene sequence: CDR1 MNHEY, CDR2 SVGAGI. The CDR3 has 15 residues. Trimming stripped 4 bases from V and 4 bases from J, with 16 bases between. CDR3 nucleotides: TGTGCCAGCAGTTGGGAAACAGGGCGGGTCACTGAAGCTTTCTTT. This encodes CASSWETGRVTEAFF.

The chain uses TRBV4-2 and TRBJ2-5, with D maybe TRBD1 (5 bases). The DNA end favors TRBJ2-7, so the J call may be wrong. The CDR3 runs to 15 residues. Looked up from germline, CDR1 is LGHNA and CDR2 is YNFKEQ. CDR3 in DNA: TGTGCCAGCAGCCCCAGGGTCGGACCCCTCTACGAGCAGTACTTC. Encoded protein: CASSPRVGPLYEQYF.

The chain recombines TRBV13 with TRBJ2-1, with a possible D match to TRBD2 (5 bases). The CDR3 has 16 amino acids. The ends were cut back, 3 bases at V and 4 bases at J, with 16 bases in the middle. Germline V gene data show CDR1 as PRHDT and CDR2 as FYEKMQ (reference sequence). DNA for the CDR3: TGTGCCAGCAGCTTTCCTAGCAACCAGGATTACAATGAGCAGTTCTTC. Its translation is CASSFPSNQDYNEQFF.

The rearrangement links TRBV15 to TRBJ2-7, with D uncertain. Germline CDR1 is LNHNV and CDR2 is YYDKDF (reference sequence). V was pared by 0 bases and J by 0 bases, with 12 bases between. This CDR3 contains 16 residues. The CDR3 here is CATSRDYSTSSYEQYF. Written as DNA, the CDR3 is TGTGCCACCAGCAGAGATTATTCGACCAGCTCCTACGAGCAGTACTTC.

V gene TRBV6-5 combines with J gene TRBJ2-5; D may be TRBD1 (6 bases). This CDR3 is 14 amino acids long. Germline values: CDR1 MNHEY, CDR2 SVGAGI. V was shortened by 4 bases and J by 7 bases, with 16 bases between the two germline ends. CDR3 bases: TGTGCCAGCAGTTTTGCACGGCAGGGGACGACCCAGTACTTC. It is translated as CASSFARQGTTQYF.

This chain links TRBV5-6 with TRBJ2-3; TRBD2 matches 11 bases. Losses at the gene ends were 3 bases for V and 0 bases for J; bases not matched to a gene: 3. The CDR3 has 16 residues. Germline-derived CDR1 and CDR2 are SGHDT and YYEEEE. The CDR3 reads CASSYTSGGSTDTQYF. DNA for the CDR3: TGTGCCAGCAGCTATACTAGCGGGGGCAGCACAGATACGCAGTATTTT.

This chain connects TRBV13 to TRBJ2-6; D gene unclear. The CDR3 extends over 15 amino acids. The germline V gene encodes CDR1 PRHDT and CDR2 FYEKMQ (reference sequence). The ends were cut back, 6 bases at V and 0 bases at J, with 9 bases in the middle. The CDR3 protein is CASSQQFSGANVLTF. In nucleotides, the CDR3 is TGTGCCAGCAGTCAGCAGTTCTCTGGGGCCAACGTCCTGACTTTC.

This chain uses TRBV29-1 with TRBJ2-2, with TRBD1 identical over 9 bases. With V trimmed by 4 bases and J by 6 bases, 6 bases remained unmatched. CDR1 is SQVTM and CDR2 is ANQGSEA in the germline V gene. This CDR3 comprises 14 residues. In DNA form, the CDR3 reads TGCAGCGTTGGTGGGGACAGGGCGTCCGGGGAGCTGTTTTTT. This translates into CSVGGDRASGELFF.

This chain joins TRBV7-9 and TRBJ1-1, with D perhaps matching TRBD1 (5 bases). Per germline, CDR1 SEHNR and CDR2 FQNEAQ (reference sequence). The CDR3 length is 11 residues. Trimming pared 8 bases from V and 7 bases from J, leaving 11 bases between. In DNA, the CDR3 is TGTGCCAGCGGGTGGGACCATGAAGCTTTCTTT. It yields the protein CASGWDHEAFF. Full variable domain (missing parts from reference TRBV7-9 and TRBJ1-1): DTGVSQNPRHKITKRGQNVTFRCDPISEHNRLYWYRQTLGQGPEFLTYFQNEAQLEKSRLLSDRFSAERPKGSFSTLEIQRTEQGDSAMYLCASGWDHEAFFGQGTRLTVV.

This CDR3 reads CASSLNPPHGETQYF. The CDR3 DNA reads TGTGCCAGCAGTTTAAATCCGCCTCACGGGGAGACCCAGTACTTC. This chain joins TRBV27 and TRBJ2-5; D gene unclear. This CDR3 comprises 15 residues. Trimming pared 2 bases from V and 5 bases from J, leaving 15 bases between. Germline V lookup: CDR1 MNHEY, CDR2 SMNVEV (reference sequence).

V is TRBV7-8 and J is TRBJ2-7; no firm D call. The CDR3 extends over 13 amino acids. Trimming removed 0 bases at V and 3 bases at J, with 6 bases between. The germline V gene has CDR1 SGHVS and CDR2 FQNEAQ. CDR3 in DNA: TGTGCCAGCAGCTTAGCGCGGAGCTACGAGCAGTACTTC. As protein: CASSLARSYEQYF.

The chain has TRBV6-1 and TRBJ2-2; D remains unclear. Germline loops: CDR1 MNHNS, CDR2 SASEGT. V was cut by 10 bases and J by 2 bases, with 8 bases left in between. CDR3 length: 12 residues. The CDR3 reads CAIRPNTGELFF. As DNA, the CDR3 is TGTGCCATCCGTCCTAACACCGGGGAGCTGTTTTTT.

The chain is built from TRBV7-9 and TRBJ2-7; 7 bases line up with TRBD2. J lost 0 bases, V lost 1 base, and 3 bases had no gene match. The CDR3 extends over 15 amino acids. The germline gives CDR1 SEHNR, CDR2 FQNEAQ (reference sequence). The DNA of the CDR3 is TGTGCCAGCAGCTTAGATGGCGGGAGCTCCTACGAGCAGTACTTC. The encoded protein is CASSLDGGSSYEQYF.

The chain couples TRBV19 to TRBJ2-7; D is unresolved. Trimming took 5 bases from V and 7 from J, leaving 18 bases between them. The CDR3 extends over 14 amino acids. The germline gives CDR1 LNHDA, CDR2 SQIVND (reference sequence). The CDR3 region is CASSVGLVSSEQYF. The CDR3 coding sequence is TGTGCCAGTAGTGTCGGGCTCGTTAGCAGTGAGCAGTACTTC.

This chain uses TRBV5-1 with TRBJ1-1; possible D gene TRBD1, 5 bases. CDR3 length: 16 amino acids. Germline V gene data show CDR1 as SGHRS and CDR2 as YFSETQ. The germline V and J ends were trimmed by 0 bases and 3 bases, with 15 bases remaining between them. DNA of the CDR3: TGCGCCAGCAGCTTGGAGGTGGGGCAGGGATACACTGAAGCTTTCTTT. Translated: CASSLEVGQGYTEAFF.

This chain links TRBV5-6 with TRBJ2-1, with TRBD1 matching over 8 bases. Germline V gene lookup returns CDR1 SGHDT and CDR2 YYEEEE. V shed 3 bases and J 6 bases; nucleotides not matched to a gene: 2. CDR3 length: 13 amino acids. In nucleotides, the CDR3 is TGTGCCAGCAGCTACGGACAGGGCAATGAGCAGTTCTTC. Translation: CASSYGQGNEQFF.

The chain recombines TRBV13 with TRBJ1-4; 9 nucleotides agree with TRBD1. Germline V CDR1 and CDR2: PRHDT, FYEKMQ (reference sequence). The trim removed 5 bases at V and 2 bases at J, leaving 3 bases unmatched. There are 15 residues in the CDR3. The CDR3, as DNA: TGTGCCAGCAGCACCGGGACAGGGACTAATGAAAAACTGTTTTTT. Its protein product is CASSTGTGTNEKLFF.

The chain employs TRBV4-2 and TRBJ1-5, with D uncertain. Germline V gives CDR1 LGHNA, CDR2 YNFKEQ. The ends were cut back, 0 bases at V and 0 bases at J, with 9 bases in the middle. The CDR3 has 16 residues. The chain's CDR3 is CASSQESGVSNQPQHF. CDR3 in DNA: TGTGCCAGCAGCCAAGAGTCCGGGGTTAGCAATCAGCCCCAGCATTTT.

The chain is built from TRBV29-1 and TRBJ1-2; D is unclear. The V gene lost 6 bases and the J gene lost 4 bases, with 9 bases spanning the gap. The CDR3 is 11 residues long. CDR1 is SQVTM, CDR2 ANQGSEA, per germline. This chain's CDR3 is CSVRDIYGYTF. The CDR3 DNA is TGCAGCGTCCGGGATATCTATGGCTACACCTTC. Full variable domain (remainder filled in from reference TRBV29-1 and TRBJ1-2): SAVISQKPSRDICQRGTSLTIQCQVDSQVTMMFWYRQQPGQSLTLIATANQGSEATYESGFVIDKFPISRPNLTFSTLTVSNMSPEDSSIYLCSVRDIYGYTFGSGTRLTVV.

The rearrangement joins TRBV5-5 to TRBJ2-7, with TRBD2 as a possible D gene (6 bases). This CDR3 has 16 residues. Germline V gene sequence: CDR1 SGHKS, CDR2 YYEKEE (reference sequence). V shed 4 bases and J shed 6 bases, with 23 bases lying between them. The DNA for the CDR3 is TGTGCCAGCAGCCCCATGTACGGAGGGTGGGGCGGCGAGCAGTACTTC. Its translation is CASSPMYGGWGGEQYF.

The chain recombines TRBV6-5 with TRBJ2-6, with D uncertain. Germline CDR1 is MNHEY and CDR2 is SVGAGI. The CDR3 is 15 residues long. The V gene lost 8 bases and the J gene lost 2 bases, with 13 bases spanning the gap. CDR3 in amino acids: CASCSGETGANVLTF. The CDR3 bases are TGTGCCAGCTGCTCTGGGGAAACTGGGGCCAACGTCCTGACTTTC.